This T cell receptor beta chain was sequenced for a study of ipilimumab plus nivolumab after autologous stem cell transplantation. Germline CDR1 is SNHLY and CDR2 is FYNNEI. CDR3 length: 16 residues. V lost 5 bases, J lost 6 bases, and 17 bases lay in between. Checkpoint therapy with ipilimumab 1 mg/kg began 14 to 28 days after transplant. Sequenced by immunoSEQ multiplex PCR; TCRdb stores in-frame clones only, minus some. The sample lists about 13,000 clones; 55% to 85% were seen once. This specimen was PBMCs, taken in a trial of ipilimumab plus nivolumab as post-transplant consolidation. The receptor's source is a male donor with diffuse large B-cell lymphoma. The chain recombines TRBV2 with TRBJ1-6, with TRBD1 as a possible D gene (5 bases). CDR3 coding DNA: TGTGCCAGCAGTCCCTTTGGGACGGGGGTTAATTCACCCCTCCACTTT. It yields the protein CASSPFGTGVNSPLHF. Full variable domain (rest looked up from reference TRBV2 and TRBJ1-6): EPEVTQTPSHQVTQMGQEVILRCVPISNHLYFYWYRQILGQKVEFLVSFYNNEISEKSEIFDDQFSVERPDGSNFTLKIRSTKLEDSAMYFCASSPFGTGVNSPLHFGNGTRLTVT.